One and the same sample provided the 14 T cell receptor beta chains below, sequenced in a study of blood T cell repertoires in COVID-19. Repertoires were generated with immunoSEQ multiplex PCR, while TCRdb's copy carries only in-frame clones and drops some. Of 150,000 to 200,000 clones listed, over 75% were seen once; the top ten hold 9%. Material for sequencing was PBMCs or T cells enriched from blood (not recorded which). The receptors stem from a young woman who had recovered from COVID-19.

V is TRBV28 and J is TRBJ2-5, with 8 nucleotides matching TRBD1. J gave up 0 bases and V 0 bases, and 3 bases lay outside the gene matches. This CDR3 region has 16 residues. Germline CDR1 MDHEN, CDR2 SYDVKM. CDR3 sequence: CASSLWVDRDQETQYF. The DNA for the CDR3 is TGTGCCAGCAGTTTATGGGTGGACAGGGACCAAGAGACCCAGTACTTC.

This sequence joins TRBV19 and TRBJ1-1; D possibly corresponds to TRBD1 (5 bases). Trimming shortened V by 6 bases and J by 0 bases, and 11 bases separated the two germline ends. Germline V gives CDR1 LNHDA, CDR2 SQIVND (reference sequence). This CDR3 has 14 amino acids. DNA for the CDR3: TGTGCCAGTAGCTTTCGGGGGGTGAACACTGAAGCTTTCTTT. The encoded protein is CASSFRGVNTEAFF.

This clone was counted once. V gene TRBV11-2 combines with J gene TRBJ2-2; possible D gene TRBD1, 6 bases. The CDR3 spans 14 residues. Germline values: CDR1 SGHAT, CDR2 FQNNGV. V was shortened by 9 bases and J by 3 bases, with 14 bases between the two germline ends. The CDR3 sequence is CASRWGRDTGELFF. CDR3 coding DNA: TGTGCCAGTCGATGGGGGCGGGACACCGGGGAGCTGTTTTTT.

The rearrangement uses TRBV10-3 and TRBJ2-1; D uncertain. Trimming took off 10 bases at V and 12 bases at J, with 22 bases between the two ends. Germline CDR1 reads ENHRY; CDR2 reads SYGVKD. The CDR3 loop spans 13 amino acids. CDR3: CATGPARTSRQFF. DNA for the CDR3: TGTGCCACCGGTCCCGCGAGAACCTCGAGGCAGTTCTTC.

The chain employs TRBV10-3 and TRBJ2-1; 8 bases map to TRBD1. Germline CDR1 ENHRY, CDR2 SYGVKD. The V and J ends lost 3 bases and 8 bases, in that order; junction bases with no gene match: 12. The CDR3 has 16 amino acids. The CDR3 loop reads CAISDFPGGVSDEQFF. The DNA of the CDR3 is TGTGCCATCAGTGATTTCCCAGGGGGCGTTAGCGATGAGCAGTTCTTC.

The CDR3 is CASSPYDRGTEAFF. The CDR3 nucleotides read TGTGCCAGCAGTCCCTACGACAGGGGGACTGAAGCTTTCTTT. The V and J genes are TRBV25-1 and TRBJ1-1; 9 nucleotides line up with TRBD1. The CDR3 is 14 residues long. J lost 5 bases, V lost 5 bases, and 6 bases had no gene match. Germline V gene sequence: CDR1 MGHDK, CDR2 SYGVNS.

The sample holds a few counts of this clone. This chain links TRBV7-9 with TRBJ2-1, with 7 bases matching TRBD2. The germline gives CDR1 SEHNR, CDR2 FQNEAQ (reference sequence). After removal of 8 bases from V and 6 bases from J, the junction contained 10 bases not matched to a gene. The length of the CDR3 is 14 residues. Written as DNA, the CDR3 is TGTGCCAGCGGTCGGACTAGTAAGGGCAATGAGCAGTTCTTC. It encodes CASGRTSKGNEQFF.

This chain connects TRBV4-1 to TRBJ1-6; tentatively, D is TRBD1 (5 bases). The ends were cut back, 1 base at V and 0 bases at J, with 10 bases in the middle. This CDR3 spans 17 amino acids. Germline V gene data show CDR1 as MGHRA and CDR2 as YSYEKL. This CDR3 reads CASSQGRASSYNSPLHF. CDR3 coding DNA: TGCGCCAGCAGCCAAGGCAGGGCGAGCTCCTATAATTCACCCCTCCACTTT.

The rearrangement uses TRBV28 and TRBJ1-2; a possible D gene is TRBD1 (5 bases). The V gene's germline CDR1 is MDHEN and CDR2 SYDVKM. Trimming stripped 5 bases from V and 4 bases from J, with 17 bases between. This CDR3 is built from 15 residues. This CDR3 is CASSDDSFSRYGYTF. As DNA, the CDR3 is TGTGCCAGCAGTGATGACAGTTTCAGCCGCTATGGCTACACCTTC.

This rearrangement joins TRBV4-1 to TRBJ1-6; TRBD1 agrees at 7 bases. The CDR3 totals 17 residues. The trim removed 0 bases at V and 5 bases at J, leaving 7 bases unmatched. The germline CDR1 and CDR2 sequences are MGHRA and YSYEKL. CDR3 sequence reads: CASSQERQGENNSPLHF. The CDR3 DNA sequence: TGCGCCAGCAGCCAAGAGCGGCAGGGGGAAAATAATTCACCCCTCCACTTT.

This clone showed up just once. The chain links TRBV12-3 or TRBV12-4 to TRBJ2-1; tentatively, D is TRBD1 (6 bases). This CDR3 is built from 13 residues. Deletions cut 3 bases from V and 8 bases from J, with 11 bases between. This CDR3 reads CASSFAGADEQFF. In DNA form, the CDR3 reads TGTGCCAGCAGTTTTGCAGGGGCGGATGAGCAGTTCTTC.

This chain joins TRBV7-2 and TRBJ2-3; TRBD2 matches 10 bases. Trimming cost V 4 bases and J 0 bases; bases outside gene matches: 10. The germline CDR1 and CDR2 sequences are SGHTA and FQGNSA. This CDR3 is built from 18 residues. The chain's CDR3 is CASSSYARAGGSTDTQYF. The CDR3 region has the DNA TGTGCCAGCAGCTCTTATGCTAGAGCGGGAGGGAGCACAGATACGCAGTATTTT. Variable domain in full (rest from reference TRBV7-2 and TRBJ2-3): GAGVSQSPSNKVTEKGKDVELRCDPISGHTALYWYRQSLGQGLEFLIYFQGNSAPDKSGLPSDRFSAERTGGSVSTLTIQRTQQEDSAVYLCASSSYARAGGSTDTQYFGPGTRLTVL.

The chain couples TRBV5-1 to TRBJ1-2; no reliable D call. V was trimmed by 1 base and J by 2 bases, leaving 9 bases between them. Per germline, CDR1 SGHRS and CDR2 YFSETQ. The CDR3 extends over 14 amino acids. The CDR3 is CASSLMGENYGYTF. For the CDR3, the DNA is TGCGCCAGCAGCTTGATGGGCGAGAACTATGGCTACACCTTC.

V usage is TRBV4-2 and J usage is TRBJ1-1; 7 nucleotides line up with TRBD1. V lost 4 bases, J lost 4 bases, and 6 bases stayed unmatched. The V gene's germline CDR1 is LGHNA and CDR2 YNFKEQ. The CDR3 loop spans 14 amino acids. The CDR3 spells CASSLDRRFTEAFF. The CDR3 region has the DNA TGTGCCAGCAGCCTGGACAGGAGGTTCACTGAAGCTTTCTTT.